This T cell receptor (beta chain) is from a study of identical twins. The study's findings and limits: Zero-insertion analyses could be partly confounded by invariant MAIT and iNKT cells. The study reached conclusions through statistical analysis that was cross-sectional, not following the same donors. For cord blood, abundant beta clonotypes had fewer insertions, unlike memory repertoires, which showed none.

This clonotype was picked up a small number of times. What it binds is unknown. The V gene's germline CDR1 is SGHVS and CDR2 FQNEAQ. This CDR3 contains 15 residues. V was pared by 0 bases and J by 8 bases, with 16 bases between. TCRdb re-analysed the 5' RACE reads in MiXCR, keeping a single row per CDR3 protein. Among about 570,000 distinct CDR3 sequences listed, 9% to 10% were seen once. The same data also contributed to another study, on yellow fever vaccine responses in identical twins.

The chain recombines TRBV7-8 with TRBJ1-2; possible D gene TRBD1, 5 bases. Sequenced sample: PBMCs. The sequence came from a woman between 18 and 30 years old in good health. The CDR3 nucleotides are TGTGCCAGCAGCTTAGCGGATGCCGGGACTTTCGGCTACACCTTC. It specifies CASSLADAGTFGYTF.